In its sample, the clone carrying this T cell receptor (beta chain) was seen once. Measured with immunoSEQ multiplex PCR; TCRdb has only the in-frame clones, and not every one. The sample holds 200,000 to 250,000 clones, 80% to 90% seen once. Germline CDR1 SQVTM, CDR2 ANQGSEA. CDR3 size: 13 residues. V dropped 4 bases and J dropped 7 bases, with 14 bases sitting between them. These data belong to a study of blood T cell repertoires in COVID-19. The genes are TRBV29-1 and TRBJ2-1; D gene uncertain. Sequenced material: peripheral blood. This clonotype originated in a man aged 30 to 45 with COVID-19, enrolled during active disease. CDR3 sequence: CSVVYLATNEQFF. The CDR3 DNA reads TGCAGCGTTGTTTATCTCGCGACAAATGAGCAGTTCTTC.